This T cell receptor (beta chain) was documented in a study of vaccination and CD4 T cells after COVID-19. Across the study: All convalescent patients were nasal swab PCR positive for SARS-CoV-2; fewer than ten had mild and one severe disease.

The V gene lost 6 bases and the J gene lost 4 bases, with 12 bases spanning the gap. Germline V CDR1 and CDR2: LGHDT, YNNKEL (reference sequence). The CDR3 loop spans 14 amino acids. The Oncomine TCR Beta short-read assay was applied to DNA of cultured CD4+ T cells. Genomic DNA was isolated from cultured CD4+ T cells. TCRdb processed the PCR reads anew with MiXCR; each CDR3 protein has one entry. The table lists approximately 3,700 distinct CDR3 sequences, about a fifth of them singletons. Whole-study results and caveats: With convalescent patients, a median roughly 87% of reactive clones emerged solely after vaccination.

This clonotype has just a few counts. The antigen is undetermined. Regarding treatment: approximately 11-day PBMC culture with coronavirus spike peptide pools or control peptides (ViraFEST assay). Upon completion of more than 9 days of culture, CD4+ T cells were isolated via negative selection. This clonotype originated in a human donor who had recovered from COVID-19. The chain couples TRBV3-1 to TRBJ2-2; a weak D match, TRBD1 (6 bases). The sequencing input was CD4+ T cells from blood, cultured in vitro. The CDR3: CASRGARGTGELFF. CDR3 sequence (DNA): TGTGCCAGCAGGGGCGCCAGGGGCACCGGGGAGCTGTTTTTT.